Below, one T cell receptor (beta chain) is given with its context. Its antigen remains unknown. UMI labels and 5' RACE were used to prepare the TRB cDNA libraries. One entry per CDR3 protein, without DNA, is what TCRdb gives after re-calling the 5' RACE reads. The sample features 100,000 to 150,000 distinct CDR3 sequences, with approximately 0.29% in its top ten. This record comes from a study of CXCR3-negative and CXCR3-positive naive CD8 T cells. Whole-study findings and limits: Relative to CXCR3-negative naive cells, CXCR3-positive naive cells had more hydrophobic TRB CDR3s. Memory cells showed distinct TRBV-TRBJ patterns, while the two naive subsets matched. High diversity, comparable across both naive subsets, contrasted with much lower diversity in memory CD8+ cells.

There are 13 residues in the CDR3. The sequenced material came from naive CXCR3- CD8+ T cells from blood. Subset in this sample: CD45RO-CCR7+CD27+CD95- naive CD8+ T cells lacking CXCR3 (TNR3-). The chain recombines TRBV12-3 or TRBV12-4 with TRBJ2-3. This sequence originates from a human donor in good health. Some clones in this sample may be carry-over from other donors' samples. CDR3 in amino acids: CASSLAGTDTQYF.